The 29 T cell receptor beta chains reported below all come from one sample, sequenced in a study of blood T cell repertoires in COVID-19 (dated by TCRdb to the early 2020s). The method behind the library was the immunoSEQ multiplex PCR assay. TCRdb took over this immuneACCESS table, retaining in-frame rearrangements with V and J assigned. Such tables are incomplete; in checked studies, under half of the missing clones stem from an unresolved V gene, and the remainder is unexplained. A total of approximately 240,000 clones appear in this sample, roughly 80% of them only once. The top ten constitute under 1.5% of the sample. What was sequenced was PBMCs or T cells enriched from blood (not recorded which). Every receptor here comes from a woman aged 40-49 years with acute COVID-19.

This chain connects TRBV29-1 to TRBJ1-6; 7 positions match TRBD1. J gave up 8 bases and V 5 bases, and 6 bases lay outside the gene matches. Germline V gene lookup returns CDR1 SQVTM and CDR2 ANQGSEA. This CDR3 is 13 amino acids long. The DNA of the CDR3 is TGCAGCGTTACCGGGACAGAGGATTCACCCCTCCACTTT. Translated: CSVTGTEDSPLHF.

The chain is built from TRBV7-3 and TRBJ1-1; D may be TRBD1 (6 bases). V shed 2 bases and J shed 0 bases, with 7 bases lying between them. Germline assignment: CDR1 SGHTA and CDR2 FQGTGA. The CDR3 spans 14 residues. This CDR3 is CASSLDRMNTEAFF. CDR3 DNA sequence: TGTGCCAGCAGCTTAGACAGGATGAACACTGAAGCTTTCTTT.

V gene TRBV27 combines with J gene TRBJ2-7, with 11 bases fitting TRBD2. The V gene's germline CDR1 is MNHEY and CDR2 SMNVEV (reference sequence). Trimming cost V 5 bases and J 2 bases; bases outside gene matches: 5. The CDR3 loop spans 15 amino acids. CDR3 region: CASSIRLAGTYEQYF. CDR3 DNA: TGTGCCAGCAGTATACGACTAGCGGGGACCTACGAGCAGTACTTC.

V gene TRBV7-8 combines with J gene TRBJ2-4, with D maybe TRBD2 (7 bases). The germline V gene has CDR1 SGHVS and CDR2 FQNEAQ. This CDR3 is built from 16 residues. Trimming removed 6 bases at V and 0 bases at J, with 15 bases between. CDR3 coding DNA: TGTGCCAGCAGTTTTGAGGGGGGGTTAGCCAAAAACATTCAGTACTTC. Translated: CASSFEGGLAKNIQYF.

V is TRBV5-1 and J is TRBJ1-6, with 10 bases fitting TRBD1. CDR1 is SGHRS, CDR2 YFSETQ, per germline. The CDR3 covers 15 residues. The V segment lost 6 bases and the J segment 6 bases; nucleotides outside the gene matches: 6. The CDR3 nucleotides read TGCGCCAGCAAAGGAGGACAGGGGGTTAATTCACCCCTCCACTTT. It translates to CASKGGQGVNSPLHF. Complete variable domain (other parts from reference TRBV5-1 and TRBJ1-6): KAGVTQTPRYLIKTRGQQVTLSCSPISGHRSVSWYQQTPGQGLQFLFEYFSETQRNKGNFPGRFSGRQFSNSRSEMNVSTLELGDSALYLCASKGGQGVNSPLHFGNGTRLTVT.

A few counts support this clone. The V and J genes are TRBV20-1 and TRBJ1-5; 7 bases align to TRBD1. The germline CDR1 and CDR2 sequences are DFQATT and SNEGSKA (reference sequence). With 3 bases clipped from V and 0 bases from J, the junction kept 8 bases outside the gene matches. The CDR3 is 16 amino acids. The CDR3 bases are TGCAGTGCTAGTGGCACACAGGGGTATAGCAATCAGCCCCAGCATTTT. Translating gives CSASGTQGYSNQPQHF.

The chain carries TRBV5-1 and TRBJ2-2; TRBD2 matches at 14 bases. CDR3 length: 17 amino acids. J lost 4 bases, V lost 7 bases, and 9 bases had no gene match. CDR1 is SGHRS, CDR2 YFSETQ, per germline. The chain's CDR3 is CASGWIGLAGGTGELFF. The CDR3 DNA sequence: TGCGCCAGCGGCTGGATAGGACTAGCGGGAGGCACCGGGGAGCTGTTTTTT.

The rearrangement joins TRBV19 to TRBJ2-1, with a possible D match to TRBD2 (5 bases). CDR1 is LNHDA, CDR2 SQIVND, per germline (reference sequence). Trimming left V 5 bases short and J 4 bases short, with 9 bases between. The CDR3 extends over 13 amino acids. CDR3 coding DNA: TGTGCCAGTAGTGACCGGGAATACAATGAGCAGTTCTTC. Protein sequence: CASSDREYNEQFF. The full variable domain, in which reference TRBV19 and TRBJ2-1 provide the parts outside the CDR3, is DGGITQSPKYLFRKEGQNVTLSCEQNLNHDAMYWYRQDPGQGLRLIYYSQIVNDFQKGDIAEGYSVSREKKESFPLTVTSAQKNPTAFYLCASSDREYNEQFFGPGTRLTVL.

CDR3 in DNA: TGTGCCAGCAGTGCTACTTGGGGGCTAGCCTTGGAGACCCAGTACTTC. As protein: CASSATWGLALETQYF. The rearrangement joins TRBV27 to TRBJ2-5, with D perhaps TRBD1 (6 bases). CDR1 and CDR2 (germline): MNHEY, SMNVEV (reference sequence). The CDR3 runs 16 residues. The V end was cut by 5 bases, the J end by 5 bases, with 21 bases between.

The chain combines TRBV7-3 with TRBJ2-3; maybe TRBD2 (7 bases). CDR1 SGHTA and CDR2 FQGTGA come from the germline V gene. This CDR3 region has 17 residues. The V end was cut by 5 bases, the J end by 0 bases, with 18 bases between. CDR3 DNA sequence: TGTGCCAGCAGCGCCTCGGGGGGCCTAGGAAGCACAGATACGCAGTATTTT. Amino acids: CASSASGGLGSTDTQYF. Supplemented by reference TRBV7-3 and TRBJ2-3, the full variable domain reads GAGVSQTPSNKVTEKGKYVELRCDPISGHTALYWYRQSLGQGPEFLIYFQGTGAADDSGLPNDRFFAVRPEGSVSTLKIQRTERGDSAVYLCASSASGGLGSTDTQYFGPGTRLTVL.

This clone was observed a few times. The V gene is TRBV6-1, the J gene TRBJ2-1; 8 bases fit TRBD1. This CDR3 has 18 residues. Per the germline V gene, CDR1 is MNHNS and CDR2 is SASEGT. Losses at the gene ends were 3 bases for V and 1 base for J; bases not matched to a gene: 11. CDR3 residues: CASSDPEFWDRSYNEQFF. The CDR3 DNA sequence: TGTGCCAGCAGTGACCCCGAGTTTTGGGACAGGTCCTACAATGAGCAGTTCTTC.

This sequence joins TRBV9 and TRBJ2-3; D perhaps matches TRBD2 (5 bases). V was shortened by 0 bases and J by 6 bases, with 14 bases between the two germline ends. From germline, CDR1 is SGDLS and CDR2 YYNGEE. The CDR3 has 15 amino acids. CDR3 nucleotide sequence: TGTGCCAGCAGCGTAGGGGGATCGACGGGGGATACGCAGTATTTT. It specifies CASSVGGSTGDTQYF. The variable domain in full, with the rest retrieved from reference TRBV9 and TRBJ2-3, is DSGVTQTPKHLITATGQRVTLRCSPRSGDLSVYWYQQSLDQGLQFLIQYYNGEERAKGNILERFSAQQFPDLHSELNLSSLELGDSALYFCASSVGGSTGDTQYFGPGTRLTVL.

The chain carries TRBV23-1 and TRBJ2-5, with D perhaps matching TRBD2 (5 bases). TRBV23-1 is an ORF, with its function uncertain. The CDR3 runs 18 residues. V was cut by 3 bases and J by 3 bases, with 23 bases left in between. CDR3 protein: CASSHRKLGRQREETQYF. The CDR3 bases are TGCGCCAGCAGTCATCGGAAGCTAGGACGCCAGAGGGAAGAGACCCAGTACTTC.

The rearrangement uses TRBV5-1 and TRBJ1-6; D unclear. Germline loops: CDR1 SGHRS, CDR2 YFSETQ. CDR3 length: 13 amino acids. The V and J ends lost 3 bases and 10 bases respectively, with 11 bases between them. CDR3 sequence: CASSSLSGSPLHF. The CDR3 DNA reads TGCGCCAGCAGCTCCCTTTCCGGGTCACCCCTCCACTTT.

V gene TRBV11-2 combines with J gene TRBJ1-2; 9 nucleotides agree with TRBD1. V trimming: 3 bases; J trimming: 7 bases; junction bases outside the gene matches: 6. This CDR3 is built from 14 residues. Germline V gene data show CDR1 as SGHAT and CDR2 as FQNNGV. This chain's CDR3 is CASSLGQGTGGYTF. The CDR3 nucleotides read TGTGCCAGCAGCTTGGGACAGGGTACTGGTGGCTACACCTTC.

The V and J genes are TRBV6-5 and TRBJ2-7; the D gene is possibly TRBD2 (5 bases). Trimming took off 6 bases at V and 4 bases at J, with 13 bases between the two ends. Germline V gene sequence: CDR1 MNHEY, CDR2 SVGAGI. The length of the CDR3 is 13 residues. The CDR3 reads CASSAADFYEQYF. In DNA form, the CDR3 reads TGTGCCAGCAGCGCTGCGGACTTTTACGAGCAGTACTTC.

The chain links TRBV2 to TRBJ1-2; D is possibly TRBD1 (5 bases). The V and J ends lost 3 bases and 4 bases respectively, with 12 bases between them. The CDR3 totals 14 residues. Germline V gene sequence: CDR1 SNHLY, CDR2 FYNNEI. The CDR3 spells CASSEWGGGYGYTF. The CDR3 nucleotides read TGTGCCAGCAGTGAGTGGGGGGGAGGCTATGGCTACACCTTC. The full variable domain, its missing parts supplied by reference TRBV2 and TRBJ1-2, is EPEVTQTPSHQVTQMGQEVILRCVPISNHLYFYWYRQILGQKVEFLVSFYNNEISEKSEIFDDQFSVERPDGSNFTLKIRSTKLEDSAMYFCASSEWGGGYGYTFGSGTRLTVV.

The gene calls are TRBV19 and TRBJ2-7; possible D gene TRBD2, 5 bases. Germline V gives CDR1 LNHDA, CDR2 SQIVND (reference sequence). Trimming took off 6 bases at V and 1 base at J, with 16 bases between the two ends. The CDR3 has 15 amino acids. This CDR3 reads CASRSRAGYSYEQYF. The CDR3 nucleotides are TGTGCCAGTAGGTCGAGGGCAGGATATTCCTACGAGCAGTACTTC. Full variable domain (remainder filled in from reference TRBV19 and TRBJ2-7): DGGITQSPKYLFRKEGQNVTLSCEQNLNHDAMYWYRQDPGQGLRLIYYSQIVNDFQKGDIAEGYSVSREKKESFPLTVTSAQKNPTAFYLCASRSRAGYSYEQYFGPGTRLTVT.

This chain connects TRBV5-1 to TRBJ1-4; no clear D gene. Germline CDR1 reads SGHRS; CDR2 reads YFSETQ. The CDR3 is 16 residues long. The ends were cut back, 0 bases at V and 4 bases at J, with 13 bases in the middle. The CDR3 sequence: CASSLGRGTLNEKLFF. DNA of the CDR3: TGCGCCAGCAGCTTGGGTCGGGGAACCCTTAATGAAAAACTGTTTTTT.

This chain connects TRBV28 to TRBJ1-5, with no clear D. Per the germline V gene, CDR1 is MDHEN and CDR2 is SYDVKM. V dropped 4 bases and J dropped 0 bases, with 13 bases sitting between them. The CDR3 consists of 16 residues. Here the CDR3 reads CASSSTQVYSNQPQHF. The DNA of the CDR3 is TGTGCCAGCAGTTCAACTCAGGTATATAGCAATCAGCCCCAGCATTTT.

The chain combines TRBV6-7 with TRBJ2-7, with 9 bases fitting TRBD2. TRBV6-7 is designated an ORF whose function remains uncertain. The CDR3 covers 16 residues. The V and J ends lost 7 bases and 4 bases, in that order; junction bases with no gene match: 14. This CDR3 is CASTLLPGLARYEQYF. The CDR3 DNA reads TGTGCCAGCACCCTACTCCCCGGACTAGCGAGGTACGAGCAGTACTTC.

The chain links TRBV10-2 to TRBJ2-1; the D gene is possibly TRBD2 (5 bases). This CDR3 region has 15 residues. Between the trimmed V and J ends, which lost 3 bases and 4 bases, there was a span of 13 bases. In germline, CDR1 is WSHSY, CDR2 SAAADI. The CDR3 sequence: CASSDEEAPYNEQFF. The CDR3 DNA follows: TGCGCCAGCAGTGATGAGGAGGCTCCGTACAATGAGCAGTTCTTC.

The CDR3 region is CASSPRQGAFSGANVLTF. CDR3 DNA sequence: TGTGCCAGCAGCCCACGACAGGGGGCCTTCTCTGGGGCCAACGTCCTGACTTTC. This chain connects TRBV7-6 to TRBJ2-6; 10 bases map to TRBD1. Per the germline V gene, CDR1 is SGHVS and CDR2 is FNYEAQ. J was trimmed by 0 bases and V by 5 bases; bases with no gene match: 7. The CDR3 is 18 amino acids.

The chain joins TRBV19 to TRBJ2-1, with D possibly TRBD2 on 5 matching bases. The CDR3 sequence is 17 residues long. CDR1 and CDR2 (germline): LNHDA, SQIVND (reference sequence). The V gene lost 4 bases and the J gene lost 7 bases, with 23 bases spanning the gap. The CDR3 region has the DNA TGTGCCAGTAGTACGAGGGATATCTTGCGGGCCCCAAATGAGCAGTTCTTC. This codes for CASSTRDILRAPNEQFF.

The V and J genes are TRBV3-1 (or the pseudogene TRBV3-2) and TRBJ2-1, with TRBD2 matching over 7 bases. Trimming cost V 3 bases and J 9 bases; bases outside gene matches: 8. Germline V gene lookup returns CDR1 LGHDT and CDR2 YNNKEL (reference sequence). CDR3 length equals 14 residues. The CDR3 DNA reads TGTGCCAGCAGCCATGCGGGGGACTGGGGTGAGCAGTTCTTC. Translating gives CASSHAGDWGEQFF.

The V and J genes are TRBV12-3 or TRBV12-4 and TRBJ2-2; D remains ambiguous. Trimming stripped 5 bases from V and 3 bases from J, with 4 bases between. This CDR3 region has 12 residues. The DNA for the CDR3 is TGTGCCAGCAGTCCCTACACCGGGGAGCTGTTTTTT. It codes for CASSPYTGELFF.

This clone is a singleton in its sample. This rearrangement joins TRBV6-5 to TRBJ2-7; 8 bases match TRBD1. CDR1 and CDR2 (germline): MNHEY, SVGAGI. V dropped 2 bases and J dropped 3; count of bases not matched to a gene: 9. The length of the CDR3 is 16 residues. The CDR3 loop is CASSYHPTGDDYEQYF. CDR3 bases: TGTGCCAGCAGTTACCACCCGACAGGGGATGACTACGAGCAGTACTTC.

In nucleotides, the CDR3 is TGTGCCAGCAGTTCCGGACTGGCATTGGGCAAAAACATTCAGTACTTC. It yields the protein CASSSGLALGKNIQYF. V is TRBV28 and J is TRBJ2-4, with a possible D match to TRBD2 (5 bases). V dropped 4 bases and J dropped 3 bases, with 16 bases sitting between them. Germline V gives CDR1 MDHEN, CDR2 SYDVKM. This CDR3 is 16 amino acids long.

This clone was detected only a few times. The V gene is TRBV18, the J gene TRBJ1-1, with D unclear. CDR1 is KGHSH and CDR2 is LQKENI in the germline V gene. The CDR3 has 13 amino acids. Trimming stripped 2 bases from V and 3 bases from J, with 7 bases between. Written as DNA, the CDR3 is TGTGCCAGCTCACCAAACCAGGACACTGAAGCTTTCTTT. Protein product: CASSPNQDTEAFF. The entire variable domain, with the rest obtained from reference TRBV18 and TRBJ1-1, is as follows: NAGVMQNPRHLVRRRGQEARLRCSPMKGHSHVYWYRQLPEEGLKFMVYLQKENIIDESGMPKERFSAEFPKEGPSILRIQQVVRGDSAAYFCASSPNQDTEAFFGQGTRLTVV.